This TCR beta chain was profiled in a study of graft-versus-host responses after intestinal transplantation. At the level of the study: Grafts that recipients had were multivisceral, liver-intestinal, or isolated intestinal transplants.

Around 200,000 CFSE-labeled responder cells were plated with around 200,000 irradiated, violet-dye-labeled stimulator cells. After the reaction, the investigators sorted the proliferating CFSE-low CD3+CD4+ and CD3+CD8+ responders. Findings and limits, study-wide: Peak circulating GvH clone levels tracked with early post-transplant HvG declines.

Method: immunoSEQ multiplex PCR; TCRdb's copy keeps in-frame clones and lacks some. This table has 10,000 to 15,000 clones, 30% appearing once. Per the germline V gene, CDR1 is MDHEN and CDR2 is SYDVKM. The V gene lost 3 bases and the J gene lost 6 bases, with 9 bases spanning the gap. The length of the CDR3 is 12 residues. This TCR derives from a human patient who received an intestinal transplant. This specimen was alloreactive CD8+ T cells from a mixed lymphocyte reaction culture, taken before intestinal transplant. Subset indicated: CFSE-low proliferating T cells sorted from roughly 6-day pre-transplant mixed lymphocyte reaction (GvH or HvG direction). The chain links TRBV28 to TRBJ2-7; D possibly corresponds to TRBD2 (5 bases). CDR3 sequence reads: CASSLLGVEQYF. The CDR3 DNA reads as TGTGCCAGCAGTTTGTTGGGAGTCGAGCAGTACTTC.